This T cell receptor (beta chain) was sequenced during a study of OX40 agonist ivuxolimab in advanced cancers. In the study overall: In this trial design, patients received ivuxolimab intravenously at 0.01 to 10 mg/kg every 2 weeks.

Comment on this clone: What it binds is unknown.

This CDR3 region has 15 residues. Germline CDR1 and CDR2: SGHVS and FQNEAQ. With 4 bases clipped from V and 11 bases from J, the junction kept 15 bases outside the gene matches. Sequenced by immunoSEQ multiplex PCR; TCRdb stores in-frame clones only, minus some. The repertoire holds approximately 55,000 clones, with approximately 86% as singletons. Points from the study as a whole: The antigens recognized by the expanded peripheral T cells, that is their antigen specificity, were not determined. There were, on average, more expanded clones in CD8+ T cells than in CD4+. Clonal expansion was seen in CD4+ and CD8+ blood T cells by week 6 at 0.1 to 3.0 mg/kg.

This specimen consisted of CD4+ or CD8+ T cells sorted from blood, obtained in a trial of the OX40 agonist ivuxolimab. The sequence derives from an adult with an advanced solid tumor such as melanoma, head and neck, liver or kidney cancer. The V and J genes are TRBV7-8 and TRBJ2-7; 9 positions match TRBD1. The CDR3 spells CASSSPGQGPGRKYF. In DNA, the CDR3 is TGTGCCAGCAGCTCCCCGGGACAGGGTCCCGGGCGGAAGTACTTC.